This is a list of T cell receptor beta chains from one sample in a study of cytotoxic CD8 clonotypes in ibrutinib-treated CLL. The assay was immunoSEQ multiplex PCR, and TCRdb's table has in-frame clones only and misses some. The sample records roughly 130,000 clones, approximately 90% being singletons. The sequencing used PBMCs, collected after 12 months of ibrutinib treatment. The receptor source for this set is a human donor with chronic lymphocytic leukemia. The CDR3 runs from the conserved cysteine through the conserved F or W. D genes are given only for firm matches. Clone size is stated in some rows and not others, as once, few, many or a class when expanded.

few | TRBD1 | TRBJ2-7 | 16 | TRBV11-3 | TGTGCCAGCAGCCTCGAAAAGACAGGGGGTTCTTACGAGCAGTACTTC | CASSLEKTGGSYEQYF
NA | NA | TRBJ1-5 | 16 | TRBV18 | TGTGCCAGCTCACCCAATCGGGGGGGGAACAATCAGCCCCAGCATTTT | CASSPNRGGNNQPQHF
once | NA | TRBJ2-1 | 14 | TRBV25-1 | TGTGCCAGCAGTTGGGCGGGCTCCTACAATGAGCAGTTCTTC | CASSWAGSYNEQFF
NA | TRBD1 | TRBJ2-2 | 13 | TRBV7-3 | TGTGCCAGCAGCGAGGGGGCGACCGGGGAGCTGTTTTTT | CASSEGATGELFF
few | NA | TRBJ2-3 | 15 | TRBV7-2 | TGTGCCAGCAGCTTATCTAGCACTAGCACAGATACGCAGTATTTT | CASSLSSTSTDTQYF
NA | NA | TRBJ2-7 | 13 | TRBV29-1 | TGCAGATCCCCCCAAGGCATATACTACGAGCAGTACTTC | CRSPQGIYYEQYF
NA | TRBD1 | TRBJ2-3 | 16 | TRBV28 | TGTGCCAGCAGTTCCACCGGGACAGGGGGTTTTGATACGCAGTATTTT | CASSSTGTGGFDTQYF
once | NA | TRBJ2-3 | 13 | TRBV25-1 | TGTGCCAGCAGTGAATATCTAACAGATACGCAGTATTTT | CASSEYLTDTQYF
NA | TRBD1 | TRBJ1-4 | 17 | TRBV27 | TGTGCCAGCAGTGCCTTAGACAGGGGGCGGACTAATGAAAAACTGTTTTTT | CASSALDRGRTNEKLFF
NA | NA | TRBJ2-1 | 14 | TRBV9 | TGTGCCAGCAGCCCGTGGGGGGGGCACAATGAGCAGTTCTTC | CASSPWGGHNEQFF
NA | TRBD1 | TRBJ2-7 | 14 | TRBV28 | TGTGCCAGCGGGAACAGGGGGATCTCCTACGAGCAGTACTTC | CASGNRGISYEQYF
once | TRBD1 | TRBJ1-1 | 14 | TRBV15 | TGTGCCACCAGCAGGGGACAGGGGAACACTGAAGCTTTCTTT | CATSRGQGNTEAFF
once | NA | TRBJ2-7 | 15 | TRBV28 | TGTGCCAGCAGCCCCCCCAGGGCCCCAACCTACGAGCAGTACTTC | CASSPPRAPTYEQYF
NA | NA | TRBJ1-2 | 13 | TRBV6-6 | TGTGCCAGCACCGACGGCTTCCTCTATGGCTACACCTTC | CASTDGFLYGYTF
NA | NA | TRBJ2-7 | 15 | TRBV6-5 | TGTGCCAGCAGTTACTCAGCAGGGAGGCCCTACGAGCAGTACTTC | CASSYSAGRPYEQYF
NA | NA | TRBJ1-1 | 12 | TRBV15 | TGTGCCACCAGCAGAGCTGAGGGTGAAGCTTTCTTT | CATSRAEGEAFF
NA | NA | TRBJ2-1 | 16 | TRBV19 | TGTGCCAGTAGTCCCCGACGAGAGGGGGGGGCGGTAGAGCAGTTCTTC | CASSPRREGGAVEQFF
NA | NA | TRBJ1-2 | 15 | TRBV28 | TGTGCCAGCAGTTTCATGCAGGGAGGCAACTATGGCTACACCTTC | CASSFMQGGNYGYTF
NA | NA | TRBJ2-1 | 15 | TRBV18 | TGTGCCAGCTCACCACTCGAGGGGGGCTACAATGAGCAGTTCTTC | CASSPLEGGYNEQFF
NA | TRBD2 | TRBJ2-7 | 16 | TRBV11-2 | TGTGCCAGCAGCTTAGATCGGGCTAGCGGGAGCTACGAGCAGTACTTC | CASSLDRASGSYEQYF
NA | TRBD1 | TRBJ2-2 | 19 | TRBV5-8 | TGTGCCAGCAGCTTGGACGGGACAGCCGCAAAAGGGAACACCGGGGAGCTGTTTTTT | CASSLDGTAAKGNTGELFF
NA | TRBD1 | TRBJ1-1 | 16 | TRBV5-4 | TGTGCCAGCAGCCCGACTAAGGACAGGGGCGAAATTGAAGCTTTCTTT | CASSPTKDRGEIEAFF
NA | NA | TRBJ1-2 | 10 | TRBV28 | TGTGCCAGCAGTTCGTGGAACACCGACTTC | CASSSWNTDF
NA | NA | TRBJ2-5 | 15 | TRBV29-1 | TGCAGCGTTGCCAGGGGCTCTGATATGATGGAGACCCAGTACTTC | CSVARGSDMMETQYF
NA | NA | TRBJ2-7 | 15 | TRBV19 | TGTGCCAGTAGTATAGGATTCGACGCTGCCTACGAGCAGTACTTC | CASSIGFDAAYEQYF
few | TRBD2 | TRBJ2-7 | 15 | TRBV7-2 | TGTGCCAGCAGCCCCATCGGACTAGCGGGATACGAGCAGTACTTC | CASSPIGLAGYEQYF
once | NA | TRBJ1-1 | 15 | TRBV28 | TGTGCCAGCAGTTCTCTGCACATCCCTACCGGGCACCCTTGCTTT | CASSSLHIPTGHPCF
NA | NA | TRBJ1-2 | 15 | TRBV9 | TGTGCCAGCAGCGTAAACGACAGGAACCACTATGGCTACACCTTC | CASSVNDRNHYGYTF
NA | NA | TRBJ2-5 | 13 | TRBV18 | TGTGCCAGCTCACCCAAGACCCAAGAGACCCAGTACTTC | CASSPKTQETQYF
once | TRBD1 | TRBJ2-5 | 16 | TRBV5-1 | TGCGCCAGCAGCTCGTACAGGGGGGAGATTGGAGAGACCCAGTACTTC | CASSSYRGEIGETQYF
NA | TRBD1 | TRBJ2-7 | 14 | TRBV23-1 | TGCGCCAGCAGGGACGGGACAGGGTATTACGAGCAGTACTTC | CASRDGTGYYEQYF
NA | NA | TRBJ2-3 | 13 | TRBV18 | TGTGCCAGCTCCCCAGGGGAGGGAGATACGCAGTATTTT | CASSPGEGDTQYF
NA | NA | TRBJ1-4 | 15 | TRBV5-1 | TGCGCCACTTCGACAGGCTATGCAACTAATGAAAAACTGTTTTTT | CATSTGYATNEKLFF
NA | NA | TRBJ2-5 | 13 | TRBV29-1 | TGCAGCGTTGTAAAGGGGCTCGAGGAGACCCAGTACTTC | CSVVKGLEETQYF
NA | NA | TRBJ1-1 | 18 | TRBV18 | TGTGCCAGCTCACCACGTTATTCCGGGCAGCCGACTAGAACTGAAGCTTTCTTT | CASSPRYSGQPTRTEAFF
NA | TRBD1 | TRBJ1-4 | 18 | TRBV4-3 | TGCGCCAGCAGCCAAGATTACGGCGGGACAGGACCTAATGAAAAACTGTTTTTT | CASSQDYGGTGPNEKLFF
NA | NA | TRBJ2-7 | 14 | TRBV29-1 | TGCAGCGGAACCGGGACCCAGGGGGGCTACGAGCAGTACTTC | CSGTGTQGGYEQYF
few | NA | TRBJ1-1 | 13 | TRBV2 | TGTGCCAGCAGTGGCCGGACAGACACTGAAGCTTTCTTT | CASSGRTDTEAFF
NA | TRBD2 | TRBJ2-7 | 14 | TRBV11-2 | TGTGCCAGCAGCTTAGGCGGGAGTCGGTACGAGCAGTACTTC | CASSLGGSRYEQYF